The subject of this entry is one T cell receptor (beta chain). The data were taken from a study of blood T cell repertoires in COVID-19. Study-wide context: From the United States, Italy and Spain came samples of acute and convalescent COVID-19.

Assay: immunoSEQ multiplex PCR; the TCRdb copy retains only in-frame clones and omits some. The sample has 150,000 to 200,000 clones; roughly 84% are singletons. Cohorts were assigned according to the clinical history that participants reported. Recovered status applied to Cohort 3 donors who had two consecutive negative PCRs. It also applied to those with clearance or with symptom resolution. Germline loops: CDR1 LGHDT, CDR2 YNNKEL (reference sequence). The CDR3 is 11 residues long. Trimming stripped 3 bases from V and 10 bases from J, with 8 bases between. This clonotype was obtained from a woman between 55 and 75 years old who had recovered from COVID-19. The source material was PBMCs or T cells enriched from blood (not recorded which). V is TRBV3-1 (or the pseudogene TRBV3-2) and J is TRBJ2-3; the D is unclear. Here the CDR3 DNA reads TGTGCCAGCAGCCAGTATTCAGCGCAGTATTTT. Translated, it gives CASSQYSAQYF.